The entry that follows covers one TCR beta chain sequence. Its antigen is not identified. Looked up from germline, CDR1 is DFQATT and CDR2 is SNEGSKA (reference sequence). V lost 4 bases to trimming and J lost 1 base; unmatched junction nucleotides: 7. This CDR3 is 15 amino acids long. This sample is drawn from a study of breast tumors, draining lymph nodes, adjacent tissues. Study-level results: Data fit most tumor T cells coming from lymph node, expanding in tumor. Tumors had less TCR diversity than lymph nodes, more than nontumor tissue. Tumor and nontumor repertoires were significantly more similar in luminal-like than in basal-like breast cancer.

Axillary draining lymph nodes of breast cancer patients supplied the node samples. TCRdb called the multiplex PCR reads again in MiXCR, with one record for every CDR3 protein. The data show about 230,000 distinct CDR3 sequences, with around 32% seen just once and around 1.5% held by the top ten. The gene calls are TRBV20-1 and TRBJ1-1; 9 bases map to TRBD1. Sequencing used axillary lymph node tissue. The sequence was obtained from a female donor with breast cancer. Some clones in this sample may be carry-over from other donors' samples. The CDR3 bases are TGCAGTGCTACAGGACAGGGGCGGCCGAACACTGAAGCTTTCTTT. It translates to CSATGQGRPNTEAFF.